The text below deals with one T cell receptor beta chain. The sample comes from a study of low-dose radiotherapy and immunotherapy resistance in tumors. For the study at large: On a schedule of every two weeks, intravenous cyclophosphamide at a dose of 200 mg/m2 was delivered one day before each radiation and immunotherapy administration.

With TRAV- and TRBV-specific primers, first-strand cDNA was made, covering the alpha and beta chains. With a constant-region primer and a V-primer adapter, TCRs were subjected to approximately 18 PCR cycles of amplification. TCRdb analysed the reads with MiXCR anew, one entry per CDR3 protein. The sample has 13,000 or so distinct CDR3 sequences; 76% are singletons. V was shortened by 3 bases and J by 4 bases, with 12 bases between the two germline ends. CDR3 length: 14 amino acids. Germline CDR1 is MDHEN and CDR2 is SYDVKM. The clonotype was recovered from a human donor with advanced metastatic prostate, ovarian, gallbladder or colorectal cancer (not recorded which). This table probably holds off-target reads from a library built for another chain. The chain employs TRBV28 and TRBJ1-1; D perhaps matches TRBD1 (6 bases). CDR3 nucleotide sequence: TGTGCCAGCAGTTTGGTCGGGGGCGGCACTGAAGCTTTCTTT. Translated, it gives CASSLVGGGTEAFF.